The entry below describes one T cell receptor beta chain. The length of the CDR3 is 15 residues. Germline-derived CDR1 and CDR2 are KGHSH and LQKENI. The V gene lost 2 bases and the J gene lost 7 bases, with 17 bases spanning the gap. The treatment was: some 20 received Ad26.COV2.S at low or high dose, single or two shots; several received placebo; per-sample allocation not given. Sampling took place 63 days after the first vaccine or placebo injection. The data were produced by immunoSEQ multiplex PCR, yet TCRdb's version contains in-frame clones alone and is incomplete. The top ten clones hold 2.5% of a sample with hundreds of thousands of clones, 89% of them seen once. The data stem from a study of Ad26.COV2.S vaccination and SARS-CoV-2 variants.

The chain uses TRBV18 and TRBJ1-1; D is uncertain. The TCR sequence derives from a person aged 18-65 years who received the Ad26.COV2.S COVID-19 vaccine or a placebo. The sequenced sample was peripheral blood, obtained in a trial of Ad26.COV2.S vaccine versus placebo. The CDR3 coding sequence is TGTGCCAGCTCACCATACTCGGGAACAGCCATTGAAGCTTTCTTT. Encoded protein: CASSPYSGTAIEAFF.